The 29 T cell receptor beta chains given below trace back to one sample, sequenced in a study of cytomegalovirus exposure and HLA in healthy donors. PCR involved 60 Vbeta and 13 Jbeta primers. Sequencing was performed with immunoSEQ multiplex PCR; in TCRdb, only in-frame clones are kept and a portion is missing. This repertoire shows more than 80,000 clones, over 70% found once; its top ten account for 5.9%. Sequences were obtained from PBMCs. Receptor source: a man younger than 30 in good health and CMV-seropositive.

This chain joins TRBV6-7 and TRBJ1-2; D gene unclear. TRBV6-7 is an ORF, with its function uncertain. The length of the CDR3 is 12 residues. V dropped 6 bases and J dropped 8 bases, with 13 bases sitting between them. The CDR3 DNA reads TGTGCCAGCAGACGGGTCCTAGAGGGCTACACCTTC. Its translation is CASRRVLEGYTF.

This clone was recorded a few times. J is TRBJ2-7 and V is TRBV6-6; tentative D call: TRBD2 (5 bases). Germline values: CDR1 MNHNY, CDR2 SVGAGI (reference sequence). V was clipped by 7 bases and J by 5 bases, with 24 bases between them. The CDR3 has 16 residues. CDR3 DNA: TGTGCCAGCACCTCACGTCCGGAGGACTTACTCCACGAGCAGTACTTC. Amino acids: CASTSRPEDLLHEQYF.

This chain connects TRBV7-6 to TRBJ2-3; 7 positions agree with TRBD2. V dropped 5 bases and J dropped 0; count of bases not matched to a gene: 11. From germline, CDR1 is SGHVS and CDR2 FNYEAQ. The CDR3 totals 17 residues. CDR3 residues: CASSPRASGLSTDTQYF. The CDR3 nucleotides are TGTGCCAGCAGCCCAAGGGCTAGCGGATTAAGCACAGATACGCAGTATTTT. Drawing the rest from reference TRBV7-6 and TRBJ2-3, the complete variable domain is GAGVSQSPRYKVTKRGQDVALRCDPISGHVSLYWYRQALGQGPEFLTYFNYEAQQDKSGLPNDRFSAERPEGSISTLTIQRTEQRDSAMYRCASSPRASGLSTDTQYFGPGTRLTVL.

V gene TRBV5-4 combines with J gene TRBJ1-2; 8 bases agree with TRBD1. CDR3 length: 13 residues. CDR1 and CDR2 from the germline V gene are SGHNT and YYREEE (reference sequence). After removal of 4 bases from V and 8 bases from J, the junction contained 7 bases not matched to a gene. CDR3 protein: CASSADREDGYTF. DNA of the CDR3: TGTGCCAGCAGCGCGGACAGGGAGGACGGCTACACCTTC.

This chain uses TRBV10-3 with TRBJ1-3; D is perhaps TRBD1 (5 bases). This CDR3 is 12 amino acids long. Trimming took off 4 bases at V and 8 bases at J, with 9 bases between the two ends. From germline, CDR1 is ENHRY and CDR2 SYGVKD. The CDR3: CAISARGDTIYF. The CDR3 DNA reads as TGTGCCATCAGTGCCCGGGGGGACACCATATATTTT.

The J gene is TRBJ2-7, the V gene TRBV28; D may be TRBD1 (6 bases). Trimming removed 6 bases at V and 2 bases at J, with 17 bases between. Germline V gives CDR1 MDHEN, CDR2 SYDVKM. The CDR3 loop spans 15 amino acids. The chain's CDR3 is CASRSTGHGTYEQYF. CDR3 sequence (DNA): TGTGCCAGCAGGTCGACGGGACATGGAACCTACGAGCAGTACTTC.

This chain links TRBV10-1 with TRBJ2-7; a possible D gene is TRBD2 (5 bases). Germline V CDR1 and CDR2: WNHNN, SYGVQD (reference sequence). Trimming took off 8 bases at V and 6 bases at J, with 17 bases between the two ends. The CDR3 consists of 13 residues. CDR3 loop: CASAVRASGEQYF. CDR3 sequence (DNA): TGCGCCAGCGCGGTGAGGGCCTCTGGCGAGCAGTACTTC.

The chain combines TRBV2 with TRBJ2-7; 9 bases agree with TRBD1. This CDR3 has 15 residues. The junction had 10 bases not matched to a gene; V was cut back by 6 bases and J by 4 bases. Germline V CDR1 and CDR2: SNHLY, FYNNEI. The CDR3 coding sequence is TGTGCCAGCAGATTGGACAGGGGAGGCGGTTACGAGCAGTACTTC. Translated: CASRLDRGGGYEQYF. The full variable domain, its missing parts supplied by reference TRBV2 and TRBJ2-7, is EPEVTQTPSHQVTQMGQEVILRCVPISNHLYFYWYRQILGQKVEFLVSFYNNEISEKSEIFDDQFSVERPDGSNFTLKIRSTKLEDSAMYFCASRLDRGGGYEQYFGPGTRLTVT.

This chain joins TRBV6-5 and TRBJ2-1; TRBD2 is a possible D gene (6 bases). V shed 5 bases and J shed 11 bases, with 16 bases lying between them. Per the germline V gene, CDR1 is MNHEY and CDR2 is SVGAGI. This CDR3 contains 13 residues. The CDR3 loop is CASSPTPLAKQFF. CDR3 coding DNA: TGTGCCAGCAGTCCCACTCCCCTAGCGAAGCAGTTCTTC.

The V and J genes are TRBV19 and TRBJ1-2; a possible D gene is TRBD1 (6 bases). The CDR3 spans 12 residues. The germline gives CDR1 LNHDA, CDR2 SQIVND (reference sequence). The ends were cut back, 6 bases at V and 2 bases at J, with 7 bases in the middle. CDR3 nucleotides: TGTGCCAGTAGAAGGGGGAACTATGGCTACACCTTC. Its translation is CASRRGNYGYTF.

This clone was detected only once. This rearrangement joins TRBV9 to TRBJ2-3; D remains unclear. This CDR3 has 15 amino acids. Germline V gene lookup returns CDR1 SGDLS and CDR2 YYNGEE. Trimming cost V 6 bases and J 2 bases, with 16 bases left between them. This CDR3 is CASTPSSVHTDTQYF. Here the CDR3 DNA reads TGTGCCAGCACTCCTAGTTCAGTCCACACAGATACGCAGTATTTT.

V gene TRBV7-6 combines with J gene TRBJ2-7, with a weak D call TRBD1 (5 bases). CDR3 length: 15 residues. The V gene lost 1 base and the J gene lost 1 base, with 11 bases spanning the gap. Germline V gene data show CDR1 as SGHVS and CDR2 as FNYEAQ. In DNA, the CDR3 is TGTGCCAGCAGCTTAGGCACAGACAGTTCCTACGAGCAGTACTTC. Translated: CASSLGTDSSYEQYF.

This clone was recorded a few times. CDR3 sequence reads: CASSPDRFGNEQYF. The CDR3 nucleotides are TGTGCCAGCAGCCCGGACAGGTTTGGCAACGAGCAGTACTTC. V gene TRBV5-4 combines with J gene TRBJ2-7; 7 positions agree with TRBD1. The CDR3 covers 14 residues. Germline CDR1 SGHNT, CDR2 YYREEE (reference sequence). The V segment lost 4 bases and the J segment 5 bases; nucleotides outside the gene matches: 9.

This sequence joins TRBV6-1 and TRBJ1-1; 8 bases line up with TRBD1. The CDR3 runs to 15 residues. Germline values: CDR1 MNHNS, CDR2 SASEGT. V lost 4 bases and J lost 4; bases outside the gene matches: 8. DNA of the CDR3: TGTGCCAGCAGTGTCGCAGGGGGCGCGGGCACTGAAGCTTTCTTT. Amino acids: CASSVAGGAGTEAFF.

The CDR3 is CASRAGGGDTQYF. For the CDR3, the DNA is TGCGCCAGCAGAGCGGGAGGTGGGGATACGCAGTATTTT. This sequence joins TRBV10-2 and TRBJ2-3, with 9 nucleotides matching TRBD2. Germline V gene data show CDR1 as WSHSY and CDR2 as SAAADI. The V gene end was trimmed by 6 bases and the J gene end by 6 bases; junction bases not matched to a gene: 4. The length of the CDR3 is 13 residues.

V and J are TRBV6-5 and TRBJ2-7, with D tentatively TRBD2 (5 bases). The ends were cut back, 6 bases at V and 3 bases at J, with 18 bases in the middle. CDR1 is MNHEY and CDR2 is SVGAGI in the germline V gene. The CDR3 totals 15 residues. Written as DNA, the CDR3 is TGTGCCAGCAGCTATTCAATGTGGGAGAACTACGAGCAGTACTTC. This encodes CASSYSMWENYEQYF.

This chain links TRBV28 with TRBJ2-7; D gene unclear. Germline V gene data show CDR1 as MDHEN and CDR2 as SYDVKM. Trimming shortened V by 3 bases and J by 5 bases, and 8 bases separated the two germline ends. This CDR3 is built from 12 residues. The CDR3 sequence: CASSFTRDEQYF. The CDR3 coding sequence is TGTGCCAGCAGTTTCACTCGGGACGAGCAGTACTTC.

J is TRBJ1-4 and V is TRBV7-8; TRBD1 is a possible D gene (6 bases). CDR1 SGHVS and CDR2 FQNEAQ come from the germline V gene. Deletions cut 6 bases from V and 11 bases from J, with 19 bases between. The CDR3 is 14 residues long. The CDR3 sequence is CASSRTLGGAKLFF. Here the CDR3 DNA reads TGTGCCAGCAGTCGGACACTTGGGGGGGCCAAACTGTTTTTT.

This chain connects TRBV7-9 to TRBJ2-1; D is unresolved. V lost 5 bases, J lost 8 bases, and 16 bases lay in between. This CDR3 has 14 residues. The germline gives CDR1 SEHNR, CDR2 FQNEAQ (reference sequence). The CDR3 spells CASSPNEAIYEQFF. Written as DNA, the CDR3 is TGTGCCAGCAGCCCGAATGAGGCGATCTATGAGCAGTTCTTC.

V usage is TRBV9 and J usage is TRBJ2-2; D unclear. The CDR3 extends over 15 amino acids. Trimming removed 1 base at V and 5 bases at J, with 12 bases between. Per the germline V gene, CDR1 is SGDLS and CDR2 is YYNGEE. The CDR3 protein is CASSVSLPTTGELFF. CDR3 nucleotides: TGTGCCAGCAGCGTAAGCTTACCGACTACCGGGGAGCTGTTTTTT.

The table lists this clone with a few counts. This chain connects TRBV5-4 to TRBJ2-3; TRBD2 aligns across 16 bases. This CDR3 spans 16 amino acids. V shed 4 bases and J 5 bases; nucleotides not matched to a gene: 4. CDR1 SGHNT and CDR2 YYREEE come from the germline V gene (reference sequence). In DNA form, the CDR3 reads TGTGCCAGCAGCGGGGGGACTAGCGGGAGGGGAGATACGCAGTATTTT. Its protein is CASSGGTSGRGDTQYF. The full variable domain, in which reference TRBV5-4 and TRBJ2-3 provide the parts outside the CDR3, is ETGVTQSPTHLIKTRGQQVTLRCSSQSGHNTVSWYQQALGQGPQFIFQYYREEENGRGNFPPRFSGLQFPNYSSELNVNALELDDSALYLCASSGGTSGRGDTQYFGPGTRLTVL.

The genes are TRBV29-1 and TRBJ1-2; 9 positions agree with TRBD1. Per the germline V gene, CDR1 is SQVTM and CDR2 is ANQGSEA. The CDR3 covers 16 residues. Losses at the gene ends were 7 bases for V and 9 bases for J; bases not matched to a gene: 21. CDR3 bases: TGCAGCGCCCGAAGCTTGTCGGGACAGGGAGATTGGCGCTACACCTTC. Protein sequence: CSARSLSGQGDWRYTF. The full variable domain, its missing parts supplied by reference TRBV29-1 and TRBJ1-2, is SAVISQKPSRDICQRGTSLTIQCQVDSQVTMMFWYRQQPGQSLTLIATANQGSEATYESGFVIDKFPISRPNLTFSTLTVSNMSPEDSSIYLCSARSLSGQGDWRYTFGSGTRLTVV.

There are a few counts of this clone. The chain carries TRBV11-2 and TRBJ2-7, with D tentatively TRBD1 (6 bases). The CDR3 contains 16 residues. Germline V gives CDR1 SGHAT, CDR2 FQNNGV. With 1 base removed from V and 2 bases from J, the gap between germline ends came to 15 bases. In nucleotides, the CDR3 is TGTGCCAGCAGCTTAGGCCCAATCGGACAGACCTACGAGCAGTACTTC. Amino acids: CASSLGPIGQTYEQYF.

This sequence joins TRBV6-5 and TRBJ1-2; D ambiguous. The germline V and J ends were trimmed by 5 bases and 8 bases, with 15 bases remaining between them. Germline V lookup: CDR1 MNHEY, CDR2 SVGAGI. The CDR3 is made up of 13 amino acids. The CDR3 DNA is TGTGCCAGCAGTCCCGGGGTGATGGACGGCTACACCTTC. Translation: CASSPGVMDGYTF.

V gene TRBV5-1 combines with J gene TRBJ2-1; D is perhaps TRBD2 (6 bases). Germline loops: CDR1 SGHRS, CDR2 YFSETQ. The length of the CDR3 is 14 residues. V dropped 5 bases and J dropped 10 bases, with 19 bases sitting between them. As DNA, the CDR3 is TGCGCCAGCAGTGCGGACTGGGAGGAGGGGGAGCAGTTCTTC. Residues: CASSADWEEGEQFF.

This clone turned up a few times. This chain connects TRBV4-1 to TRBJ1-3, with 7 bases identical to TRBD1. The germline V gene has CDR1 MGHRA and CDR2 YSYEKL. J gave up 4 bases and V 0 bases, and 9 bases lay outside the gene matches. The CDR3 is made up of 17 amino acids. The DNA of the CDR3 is TGCGCCAGCAGCCAAGAGCCCGTGGTCAGGGGGGGAAACACCATATATTTT. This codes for CASSQEPVVRGGNTIYF.

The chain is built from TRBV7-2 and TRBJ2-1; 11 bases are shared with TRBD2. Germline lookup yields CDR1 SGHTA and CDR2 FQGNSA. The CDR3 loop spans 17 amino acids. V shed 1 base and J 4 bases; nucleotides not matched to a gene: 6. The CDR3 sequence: CASSLGGTSGLYNEQFF. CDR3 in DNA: TGTGCCAGCAGCTTAGGTGGGACTAGCGGATTATACAATGAGCAGTTCTTC.

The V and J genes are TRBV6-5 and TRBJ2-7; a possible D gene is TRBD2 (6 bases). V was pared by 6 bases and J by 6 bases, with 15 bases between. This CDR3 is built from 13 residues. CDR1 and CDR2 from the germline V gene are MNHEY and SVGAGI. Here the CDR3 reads CASSRRRGSEQYF. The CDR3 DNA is TGTGCCAGCAGCCGACGGAGGGGATCCGAGCAGTACTTC.

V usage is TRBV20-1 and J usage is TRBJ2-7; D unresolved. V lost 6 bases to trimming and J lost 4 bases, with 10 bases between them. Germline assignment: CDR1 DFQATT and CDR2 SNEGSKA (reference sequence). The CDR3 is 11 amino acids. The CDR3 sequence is CSAYSIYEQYF. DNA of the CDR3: TGCAGTGCCTATAGCATTTACGAGCAGTACTTC.